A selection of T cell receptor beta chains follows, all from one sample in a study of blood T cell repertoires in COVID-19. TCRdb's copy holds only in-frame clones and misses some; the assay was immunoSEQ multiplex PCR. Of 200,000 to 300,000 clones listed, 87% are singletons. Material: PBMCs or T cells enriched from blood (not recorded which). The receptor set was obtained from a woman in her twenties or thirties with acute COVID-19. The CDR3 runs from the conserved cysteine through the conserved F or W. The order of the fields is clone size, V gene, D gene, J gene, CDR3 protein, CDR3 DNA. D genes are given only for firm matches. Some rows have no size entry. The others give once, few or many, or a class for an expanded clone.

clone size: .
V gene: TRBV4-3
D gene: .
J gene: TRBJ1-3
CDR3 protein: CASSQDPRGLGGNTIYF
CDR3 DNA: TGCGCCAGCAGCCAAGATCCGCGGGGGCTAGGTGGAAACACCATATATTTT

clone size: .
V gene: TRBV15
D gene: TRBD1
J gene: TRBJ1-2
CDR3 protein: CATSRISTGGGHGYTF
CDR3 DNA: TGTGCCACCAGCAGGATCTCTACAGGGGGTGGGCATGGCTACACCTTC

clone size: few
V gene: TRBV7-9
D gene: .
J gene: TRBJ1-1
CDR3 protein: CASSLLGGNTEAFF
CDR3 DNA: TGTGCCAGCAGCTTATTAGGGGGAAACACTGAAGCTTTCTTT

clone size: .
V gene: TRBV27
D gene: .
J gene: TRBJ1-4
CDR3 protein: CASSRQANEKLFF
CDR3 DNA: TGTGCCAGCAGTCGACAGGCTAATGAAAAACTGTTTTTT

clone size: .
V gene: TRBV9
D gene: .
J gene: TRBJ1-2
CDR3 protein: CASSSVYGYTF
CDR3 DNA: TGTGCCAGCAGCAGCGTCTATGGCTACACCTTC

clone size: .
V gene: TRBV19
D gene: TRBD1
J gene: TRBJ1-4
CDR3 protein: CASSIADGTGDEKLFF
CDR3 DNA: TGTGCCAGTAGTATAGCCGACGGGACAGGGGATGAAAAACTGTTTTTT

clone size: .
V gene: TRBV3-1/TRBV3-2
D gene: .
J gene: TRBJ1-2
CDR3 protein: CASSLEPRDGYTF
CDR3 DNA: TGTGCCAGCAGCCTCGAGCCCCGGGATGGCTACACCTTC

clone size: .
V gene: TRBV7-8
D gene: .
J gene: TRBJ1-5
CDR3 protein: CASSLVNPLVSNQPQHF
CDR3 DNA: TGTGCCAGCAGCTTAGTAAACCCCCTCGTTAGTAATCAGCCCCAGCATTTT

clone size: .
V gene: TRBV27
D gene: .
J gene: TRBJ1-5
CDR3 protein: CASSLKGAGSNQPQHF
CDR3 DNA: TGTGCCAGCAGTTTAAAGGGCGCGGGTAGCAATCAGCCCCAGCATTTT

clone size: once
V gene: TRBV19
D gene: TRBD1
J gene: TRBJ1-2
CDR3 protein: CASSVTGGRSKGYTF
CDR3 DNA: TGTGCCAGTAGTGTCACAGGGGGCCGTTCGAAAGGCTACACCTTC

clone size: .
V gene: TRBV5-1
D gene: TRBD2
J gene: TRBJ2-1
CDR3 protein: CASSLAGAGLISGEQFF
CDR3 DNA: TGCGCCAGCAGCTTGGCCGGAGCGGGGCTAATAAGTGGTGAGCAGTTCTTC

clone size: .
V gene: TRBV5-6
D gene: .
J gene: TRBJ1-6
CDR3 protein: CASSLGSSPLHF
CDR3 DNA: TGTGCCAGCAGCTTGGGGAGTTCACCCCTCCACTTT

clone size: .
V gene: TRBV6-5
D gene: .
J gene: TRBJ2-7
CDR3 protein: CASRLTGTAKMGQYF
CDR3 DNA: TGTGCCAGCAGATTGACGGGAACCGCCAAAATGGGGCAGTACTTC

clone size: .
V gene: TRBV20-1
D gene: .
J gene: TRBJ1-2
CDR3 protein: CSAIGDGYTF
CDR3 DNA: TGCAGTGCAATCGGAGATGGCTACACCTTC

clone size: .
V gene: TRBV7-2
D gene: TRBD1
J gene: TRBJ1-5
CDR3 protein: CASSSRQGALQPQHF
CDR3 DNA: TGTGCCAGCAGCTCCCGACAGGGGGCTTTGCAGCCCCAGCATTTT

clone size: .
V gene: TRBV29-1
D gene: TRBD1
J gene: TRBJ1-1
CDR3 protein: CSVSPSAGGWTEAFF
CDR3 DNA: TGCAGCGTCTCCCCCTCTGCAGGGGGCTGGACTGAAGCTTTCTTT

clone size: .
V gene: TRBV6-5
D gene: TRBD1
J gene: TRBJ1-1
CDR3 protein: CASRPNRGNTEAFF
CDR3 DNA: TGTGCCAGCAGGCCGAACAGGGGCAACACTGAAGCTTTCTTT

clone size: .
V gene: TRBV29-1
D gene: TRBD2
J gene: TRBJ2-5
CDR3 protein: CSFEAGGYQETQYF
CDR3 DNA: TGCAGCTTTGAGGCCGGGGGGTACCAAGAGACCCAGTACTTC

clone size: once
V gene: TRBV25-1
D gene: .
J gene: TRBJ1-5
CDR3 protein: CASSEYSNQPQHF
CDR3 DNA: TGTGCCAGCAGTGAGTATAGCAATCAGCCCCAGCATTTT